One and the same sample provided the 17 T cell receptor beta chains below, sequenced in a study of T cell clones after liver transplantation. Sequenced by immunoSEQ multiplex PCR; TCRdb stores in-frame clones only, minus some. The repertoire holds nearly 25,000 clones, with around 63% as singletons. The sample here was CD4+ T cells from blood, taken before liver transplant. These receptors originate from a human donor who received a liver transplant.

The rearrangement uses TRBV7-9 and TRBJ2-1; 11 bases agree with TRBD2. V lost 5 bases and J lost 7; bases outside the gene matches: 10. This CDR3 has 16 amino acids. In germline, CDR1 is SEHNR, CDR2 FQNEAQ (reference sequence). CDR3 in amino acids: CASSPIAGGVRNEQFF. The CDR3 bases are TGTGCCAGCAGCCCGATAGCGGGAGGGGTGAGGAATGAGCAGTTCTTC.

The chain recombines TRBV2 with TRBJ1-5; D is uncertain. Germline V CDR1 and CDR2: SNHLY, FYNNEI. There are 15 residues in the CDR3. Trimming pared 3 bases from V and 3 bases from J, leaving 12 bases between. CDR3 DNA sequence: TGTGCCAGCAGTGATGGGCTTACTCTCAATCAGCCCCAGCATTTT. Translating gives CASSDGLTLNQPQHF.

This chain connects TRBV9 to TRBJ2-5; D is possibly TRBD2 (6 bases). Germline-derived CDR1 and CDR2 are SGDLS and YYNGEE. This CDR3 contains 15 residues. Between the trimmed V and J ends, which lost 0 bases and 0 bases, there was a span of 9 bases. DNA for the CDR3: TGTGCCAGCAGCGTAGCCCCGGGGGACCAAGAGACCCAGTACTTC. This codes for CASSVAPGDQETQYF. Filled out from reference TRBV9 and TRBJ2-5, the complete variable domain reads DSGVTQTPKHLITATGQRVTLRCSPRSGDLSVYWYQQSLDQGLQFLIQYYNGEERAKGNILERFSAQQFPDLHSELNLSSLELGDSALYFCASSVAPGDQETQYFGPGTRLLVL.

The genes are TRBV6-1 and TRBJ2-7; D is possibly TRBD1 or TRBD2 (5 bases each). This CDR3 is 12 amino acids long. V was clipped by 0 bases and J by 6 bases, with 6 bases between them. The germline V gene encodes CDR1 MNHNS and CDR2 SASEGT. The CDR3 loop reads CASSEARGEQYF. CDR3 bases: TGTGCCAGCAGTGAAGCGAGGGGCGAGCAGTACTTC.

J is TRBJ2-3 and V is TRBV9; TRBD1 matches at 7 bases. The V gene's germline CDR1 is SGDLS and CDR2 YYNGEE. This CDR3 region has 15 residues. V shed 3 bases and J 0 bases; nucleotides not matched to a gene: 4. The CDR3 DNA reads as TGTGCCAGCAGCGGACAGGGTAGGAGCACAGATACGCAGTATTTT. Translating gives CASSGQGRSTDTQYF.

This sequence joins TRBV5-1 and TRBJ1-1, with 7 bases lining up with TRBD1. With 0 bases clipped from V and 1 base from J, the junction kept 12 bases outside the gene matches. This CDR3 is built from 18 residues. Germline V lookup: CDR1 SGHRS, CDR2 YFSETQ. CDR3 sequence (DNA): TGCGCCAGCAGCTTGGGTAAAGCGGGACAGATAAAGAACACTGAAGCTTTCTTT. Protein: CASSLGKAGQIKNTEAFF.

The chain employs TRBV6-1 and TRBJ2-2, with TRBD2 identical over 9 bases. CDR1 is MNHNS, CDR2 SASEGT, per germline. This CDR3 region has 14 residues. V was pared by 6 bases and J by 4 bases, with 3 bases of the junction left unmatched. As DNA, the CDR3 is TGTGCCAGCAGGGGGACTAGCAGCACCGGGGAGCTGTTTTTT. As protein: CASRGTSSTGELFF.

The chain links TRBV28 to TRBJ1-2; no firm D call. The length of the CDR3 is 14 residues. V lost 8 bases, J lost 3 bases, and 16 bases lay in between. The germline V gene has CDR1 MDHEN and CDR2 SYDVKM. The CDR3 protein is CASVESGPDYGYTF. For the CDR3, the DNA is TGTGCCAGCGTAGAATCCGGACCTGACTATGGCTACACCTTC.

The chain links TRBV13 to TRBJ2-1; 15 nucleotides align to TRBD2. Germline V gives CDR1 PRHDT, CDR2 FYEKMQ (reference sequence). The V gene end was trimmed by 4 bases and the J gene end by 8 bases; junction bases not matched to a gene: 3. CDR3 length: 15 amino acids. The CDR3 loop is CASSSRTSGRDEQFF. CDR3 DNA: TGTGCCAGCAGCTCTAGGACTAGCGGGAGGGATGAGCAGTTCTTC.

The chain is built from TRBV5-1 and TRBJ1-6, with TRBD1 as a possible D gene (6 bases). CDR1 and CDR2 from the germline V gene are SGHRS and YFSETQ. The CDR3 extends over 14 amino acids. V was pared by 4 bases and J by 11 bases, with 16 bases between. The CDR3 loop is CASSPGDITTPLHF. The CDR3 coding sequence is TGCGCCAGCAGCCCGGGGGACATTACAACACCCCTCCACTTT.

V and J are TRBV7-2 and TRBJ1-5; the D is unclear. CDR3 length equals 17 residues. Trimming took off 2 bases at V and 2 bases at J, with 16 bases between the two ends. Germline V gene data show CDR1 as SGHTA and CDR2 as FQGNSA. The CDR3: CASSLNSPGNGNQPQHF. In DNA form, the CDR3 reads TGTGCCAGCAGCTTAAATAGCCCGGGGAACGGCAATCAGCCCCAGCATTTT.

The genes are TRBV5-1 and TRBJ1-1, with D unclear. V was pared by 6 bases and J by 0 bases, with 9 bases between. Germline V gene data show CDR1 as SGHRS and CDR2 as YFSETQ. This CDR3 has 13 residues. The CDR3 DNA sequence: TGCGCCAGCAAAGGTAATCTGAACACTGAAGCTTTCTTT. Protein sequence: CASKGNLNTEAFF.

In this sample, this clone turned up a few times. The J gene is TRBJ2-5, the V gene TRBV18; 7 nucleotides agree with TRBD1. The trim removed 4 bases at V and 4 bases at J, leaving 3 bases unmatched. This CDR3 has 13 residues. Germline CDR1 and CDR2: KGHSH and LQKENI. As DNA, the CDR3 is TGTGCCAGCTCACGGCAGGGGGTAGAGACCCAGTACTTC. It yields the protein CASSRQGVETQYF.

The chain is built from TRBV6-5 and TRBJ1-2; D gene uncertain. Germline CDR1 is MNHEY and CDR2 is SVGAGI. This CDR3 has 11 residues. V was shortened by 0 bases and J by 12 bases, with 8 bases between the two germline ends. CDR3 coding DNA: TGTGCCAGCAGTTACTCAGGGCGGGACACCTTC. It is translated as CASSYSGRDTF.

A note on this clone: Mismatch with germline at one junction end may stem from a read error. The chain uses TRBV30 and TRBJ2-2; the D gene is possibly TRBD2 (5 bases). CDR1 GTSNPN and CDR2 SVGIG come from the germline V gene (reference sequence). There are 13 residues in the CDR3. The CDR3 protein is CARSGVGAWELFF. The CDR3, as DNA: TGTGCCCGGAGTGGGGTGGGAGCCTGGGAGCTGTTTTTT.

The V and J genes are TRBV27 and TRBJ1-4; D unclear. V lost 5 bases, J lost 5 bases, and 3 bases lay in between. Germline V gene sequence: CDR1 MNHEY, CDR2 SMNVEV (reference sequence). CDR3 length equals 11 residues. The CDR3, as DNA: TGTGCCAGCAGTAAAAATGAAAAACTGTTTTTT. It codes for CASSKNEKLFF.

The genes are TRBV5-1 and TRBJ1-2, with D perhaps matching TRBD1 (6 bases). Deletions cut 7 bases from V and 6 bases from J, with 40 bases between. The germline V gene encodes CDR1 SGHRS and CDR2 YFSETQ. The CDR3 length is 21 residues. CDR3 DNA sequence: TGCGCCAGCTGCATCCCGCCTTACAGGGATTGGATCGATATCCACCGAGATGGCTACACCTTC. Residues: CASCIPPYRDWIDIHRDGYTF.